The 8 T cell receptor beta chains given below trace back to one sample, sequenced in a study of cytomegalovirus exposure and HLA in healthy donors (dated by TCRdb to 2015 to 2018). The receptor library was made with the immunoSEQ multiplex PCR assay. For the multiplex PCR, a mixture combining 60 forward primers for TCR Vbeta segments and 13 reverse primers for TCR Jbeta segments was used. TCRdb carries this immuneACCESS record with in-frame sequences only. Its versions omit some clonotypes, under half of them owing to an unresolved V gene in the studies checked, with the rest unexplained. This sample is represented by 120,000 to 150,000 clones; roughly 74% of them were singletons. About 3% of the sample is in the top ten clones. Sequencing input: PBMCs. Receptors originate from a middle-aged man in good health and CMV-seronegative.

The genes are TRBV19 and TRBJ2-7; 7 nucleotides line up with TRBD2. This CDR3 contains 15 residues. Germline V CDR1 and CDR2: LNHDA, SQIVND (reference sequence). V was pared by 1 base and J by 0 bases, with 3 bases of the junction left unmatched. In DNA, the CDR3 is TGTGCCAGTAGTATAGTGGGAGGGATCTCCTACGAGCAGTACTTC. Translated, it gives CASSIVGGISYEQYF.

This chain uses TRBV7-8 with TRBJ2-3, with a weak D call TRBD1 (6 bases). The germline V and J ends were trimmed by 0 bases and 2 bases, with 18 bases remaining between them. Per germline, CDR1 SGHVS and CDR2 FQNEAQ. CDR3 length: 18 residues. CDR3 residues: CASSLAGRGRTLTDTQYF. The CDR3 DNA is TGTGCCAGCAGCTTAGCCGGCAGGGGTCGAACCCTCACAGATACGCAGTATTTT.

The chain is built from TRBV11-3 and TRBJ2-7, with D uncertain. Trimming cost V 3 bases and J 2 bases, with 8 bases left between them. The CDR3 is made up of 13 amino acids. CDR1 SGHNT and CDR2 YENEEA come from the germline V gene. This chain's CDR3 is CASSFAATYEQYF. CDR3 DNA sequence: TGTGCCAGCAGCTTTGCGGCGACCTACGAGCAGTACTTC.

The chain combines TRBV28 with TRBJ1-5; TRBD1 matches 8 bases. V was pared by 3 bases and J by 2 bases, with 0 bases of the junction left unmatched. This CDR3 has 14 amino acids. The germline gives CDR1 MDHEN, CDR2 SYDVKM. CDR3 nucleotides: TGTGCCAGCAGTTTGGGACAGGGCAATCAGCCCCAGCATTTT. Amino acid sequence: CASSLGQGNQPQHF.

The table lists this clone with a few counts. The V gene is TRBV5-5, the J gene TRBJ1-2; 11 nucleotides match TRBD1. This CDR3 contains 16 residues. The germline gives CDR1 SGHKS, CDR2 YYEKEE (reference sequence). Germline trimming cut 4 bases from V and 4 bases from J; bases unmatched to any gene: 9. The CDR3 region is CASSLGQGDRSYGYTF. Written as DNA, the CDR3 is TGTGCCAGCAGCCTGGGACAGGGGGACAGAAGCTATGGCTACACCTTC. The full variable domain, its missing parts supplied by reference TRBV5-5 and TRBJ1-2, is DAGVTQSPTHLIKTRGQQVTLRCSPISGHKSVSWYQQVLGQGPQFIFQYYEKEERGRGNFPDRFSARQFPNYSSELNVNALLLGDSALYLCASSLGQGDRSYGYTFGSGTRLTVV.

This clone came up once. The CDR3 here is CAPGQGSTYEQYF. CDR3 sequence (DNA): TGTGCCCCGGGACAGGGTAGCACCTACGAGCAGTACTTC. This sequence joins TRBV19 and TRBJ2-7; 9 bases map to TRBD1. Germline lookup yields CDR1 LNHDA and CDR2 SQIVND (reference sequence). This CDR3 region has 13 residues. The junction had 7 bases not matched to a gene; V was cut back by 11 bases and J by 2 bases.

This clone came up a few times. The V gene is TRBV4-1, the J gene TRBJ2-3, with TRBD2 matching over 10 bases. The CDR3 runs 18 residues. The V gene's germline CDR1 is MGHRA and CDR2 YSYEKL. V was pared by 1 base and J by 6 bases, with 13 bases of the junction left unmatched. DNA for the CDR3: TGCGCCAGCAGCCAAGTTGTGCTAGCGGGGGTCGGGGGGGATACGCAGTATTTT. This translates into CASSQVVLAGVGGDTQYF.

The genes are TRBV4-2 and TRBJ2-1, with a tentative D call TRBD2 (5 bases). CDR1 is LGHNA, CDR2 YNFKEQ, per germline. This CDR3 has 13 amino acids. Trimming removed 3 bases from V and 7 bases from J, with 10 bases in between. The CDR3 reads CASSHPLANEQFF. DNA of the CDR3: TGTGCCAGCAGCCACCCCCTAGCTAATGAGCAGTTCTTC.